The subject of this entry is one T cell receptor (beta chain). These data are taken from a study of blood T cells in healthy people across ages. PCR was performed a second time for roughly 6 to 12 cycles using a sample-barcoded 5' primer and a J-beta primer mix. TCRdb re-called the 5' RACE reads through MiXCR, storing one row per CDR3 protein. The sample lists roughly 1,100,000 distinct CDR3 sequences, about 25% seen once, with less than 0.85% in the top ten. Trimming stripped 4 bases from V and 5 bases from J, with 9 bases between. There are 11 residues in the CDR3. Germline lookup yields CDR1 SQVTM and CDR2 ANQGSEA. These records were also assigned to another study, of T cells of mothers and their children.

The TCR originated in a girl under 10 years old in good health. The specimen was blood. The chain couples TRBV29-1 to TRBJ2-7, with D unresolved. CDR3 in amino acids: CSVVKGNEQYF. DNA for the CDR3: TGCAGCGTTGTTAAGGGCAACGAGCAGTACTTC.